These 21 T cell receptor beta chains were all obtained from the same sample, sequenced in a study of cytomegalovirus exposure and HLA in healthy donors. The PCR employed 60 Vbeta primers together with 13 Jbeta primers. Profiling relied on immunoSEQ multiplex PCR, and the TCRdb table lists in-frame clones only, not all of them. The sample has about 130,000 clones, over 75% seen once. Sequencing used PBMCs. These receptors were collected from a man in his thirties or forties in good health.

The V and J genes are TRBV28 and TRBJ2-5, with D possibly matching TRBD1 (5 bases). Germline CDR1 MDHEN, CDR2 SYDVKM. The length of the CDR3 is 14 residues. The V gene lost 5 bases and the J gene lost 5 bases, with 15 bases spanning the gap. The CDR3 coding sequence is TGTGCCAGCAGTGCCTCGGCAGGGCGGGAGACCCAGTACTTC. Translated: CASSASAGRETQYF.

This clone was counted a few times. The chain recombines TRBV27 with TRBJ2-5; D perhaps matches TRBD1 (6 bases). Germline-derived CDR1 and CDR2 are MNHEY and SMNVEV (reference sequence). V was pared by 2 bases and J by 5 bases, with 15 bases between. The CDR3 contains 15 residues. CDR3 nucleotide sequence: TGTGCCAGCAGTTTAACAGGGTACATCGCGGAGACCCAGTACTTC. This sequence encodes CASSLTGYIAETQYF.

The V gene is TRBV7-9, the J gene TRBJ2-1; the match to TRBD2 covers 9 bases. The CDR3 runs 15 residues. CDR1 is SEHNR and CDR2 is FQNEAQ in the germline V gene (reference sequence). Germline trimming cut 5 bases from V and 9 bases from J; bases unmatched to any gene: 11. The CDR3 region is CASSPPAGGPGEQFF. The CDR3, as DNA: TGTGCCAGCAGCCCCCCGGCGGGAGGGCCGGGTGAGCAGTTCTTC. The variable domain in full, with the rest retrieved from reference TRBV7-9 and TRBJ2-1, is DTGVSQNPRHKITKRGQNVTFRCDPISEHNRLYWYRQTLGQGPEFLTYFQNEAQLEKSRLLSDRFSAERPKGSFSTLEIQRTEQGDSAMYLCASSPPAGGPGEQFFGPGTRLTVL.

This CDR3 is CASSEWGPGLGNTIYF. The CDR3 DNA reads as TGTGCCAGCAGTGAATGGGGGCCGGGGCTGGGAAACACCATATATTTT. The rearrangement uses TRBV25-1 and TRBJ1-3; D may be TRBD1 (6 bases). This CDR3 region has 16 residues. Trimming cost V 1 base and J 4 bases, with 14 bases left between them. Germline V gene lookup returns CDR1 MGHDK and CDR2 SYGVNS.

The chain links TRBV21-1 to TRBJ1-2; the DNA was not used to check the table's D call, TRBD1. TRBV21-1 is given as a pseudogene. The CDR3 spans 20 residues. The CDR3 loop reads CASSKYRFWDSNLANYGYTF. For the CDR3, the DNA is TGTGCCAGCAGCAAATACCGTTTCTGGGACAGCAACCTAGCTAACTATGGCTACACCTTC.

The rearrangement links TRBV5-4 to TRBJ2-7; 7 bases are a match to TRBD2. This CDR3 region has 15 residues. Germline V CDR1 and CDR2: SGHNT, YYREEE (reference sequence). V lost 4 bases to trimming and J lost 4 bases; unmatched junction nucleotides: 11. The CDR3 sequence: CASSPRAGVLYEQYF. DNA of the CDR3: TGTGCCAGCAGCCCGAGGGCGGGAGTGCTGTACGAGCAGTACTTC.

The chain carries TRBV7-2 and TRBJ2-7, with 11 bases matching TRBD2. The CDR3 extends over 18 amino acids. V lost 3 bases to trimming and J lost 3 bases; unmatched junction nucleotides: 13. In germline, CDR1 is SGHTA, CDR2 FQGNSA. The CDR3 here is CASSLSPSGRRTYYEQYF. In DNA form, the CDR3 reads TGTGCCAGCAGCTTGTCCCCTAGCGGGAGGAGAACTTACTACGAGCAGTACTTC.

This sequence joins TRBV7-9 and TRBJ1-1, with a tentative D call TRBD1 (5 bases). Trimming removed 4 bases at V and 4 bases at J, with 19 bases between. Per germline, CDR1 SEHNR and CDR2 FQNEAQ (reference sequence). This CDR3 region has 16 residues. The CDR3 DNA reads as TGTGCCAGCAGCTCATCGCAGGGCCGGGGAGGCACTGAAGCTTTCTTT. Protein: CASSSSQGRGGTEAFF.

This chain uses TRBV5-1 with TRBJ1-3, with 8 bases lining up with TRBD1. CDR1 SGHRS and CDR2 YFSETQ come from the germline V gene. The CDR3 is 15 residues long. The J segment lost 4 bases and the V segment lost 4 bases, leaving 7 bases of the junction unmatched. Here the CDR3 DNA reads TGCGCCAGCAGCCAAGACAGGGGAGGGGGAAACACCATATATTTT. Its protein is CASSQDRGGGNTIYF.

This clone has a handful of counts. The chain is built from TRBV6-5 and TRBJ2-7; D ambiguous. Per the germline V gene, CDR1 is MNHEY and CDR2 is SVGAGI. The length of the CDR3 is 13 residues. Trimming removed 2 bases at V and 5 bases at J, with 10 bases between. In nucleotides, the CDR3 is TGTGCCAGCAGTTACGCCAACAAAGACGAGCAGTACTTC. It yields the protein CASSYANKDEQYF.

The chain carries TRBV5-1 and TRBJ2-7; 8 bases agree with TRBD1. The CDR3 spans 15 residues. Looked up from germline, CDR1 is SGHRS and CDR2 is YFSETQ. With 1 base clipped from V and 1 base from J, the junction kept 4 bases outside the gene matches. This chain's CDR3 is CASSLTGQGSYEQYF. The DNA of the CDR3 is TGCGCCAGCAGCTTGACCGGACAGGGATCCTACGAGCAGTACTTC.

J is TRBJ2-5 and V is TRBV11-2; perhaps TRBD1 as D (6 bases). V was trimmed by 1 base and J by 5 bases, leaving 17 bases between them. Germline values: CDR1 SGHAT, CDR2 FQNNGV. The CDR3 is 16 amino acids. The DNA for the CDR3 is TGTGCCAGCAGCTTAGCACAAGGTGGGGGCCGGGAGACCCAGTACTTC. Translation gives CASSLAQGGGRETQYF.

The genes are TRBV5-6 and TRBJ2-2; the match to TRBD2 covers 9 bases. CDR3 size: 17 residues. Germline V gene lookup returns CDR1 SGHDT and CDR2 YYEEEE. Trimming removed 0 bases from V and 4 bases from J; junction bases left unmatched: 7. CDR3: CASSLGLAEGGTGELFF. CDR3 coding DNA: TGTGCCAGCAGCTTGGGACTAGCGGAGGGAGGCACCGGGGAGCTGTTTTTT.

The J gene is TRBJ2-1, the V gene TRBV5-4; 9 bases are a match to TRBD1. Germline CDR1 SGHNT, CDR2 YYREEE (reference sequence). This CDR3 has 17 amino acids. With V trimmed by 1 base and J by 6 bases, 11 bases remained unmatched. The CDR3: CASSLNLGQGRINEQFF. CDR3 DNA: TGTGCCAGCAGCTTGAACTTGGGACAGGGAAGGATCAATGAGCAGTTCTTC.

The chain joins TRBV30 to TRBJ2-1; 7 bases fit TRBD2. The CDR3 sequence is 13 residues long. The germline CDR1 and CDR2 sequences are GTSNPN and SVGIG (reference sequence). V lost 1 base to trimming and J lost 7 bases; unmatched junction nucleotides: 4. CDR3 nucleotide sequence: TGTGCCTGGAGTGCGGGTAGCGGGAATGAGCAGTTCTTC. Translating gives CAWSAGSGNEQFF.

The rearrangement joins TRBV5-1 to TRBJ2-1, with 9 bases matching TRBD1. Germline CDR1 SGHRS, CDR2 YFSETQ. Unmatched junction bases numbered 5, after V lost 0 bases and J lost 4 bases. The CDR3 totals 16 residues. CDR3 in amino acids: CASSLGGTGTYNEQFF. As DNA, the CDR3 is TGCGCCAGCAGCTTGGGCGGGACAGGGACTTACAATGAGCAGTTCTTC.

CDR3 sequence: CASSRSLAGGSYEQYF. As DNA, the CDR3 is TGTGCCAGCAGCCGGTCCCTGGCGGGAGGTTCCTACGAGCAGTACTTC. The chain carries TRBV7-9 and TRBJ2-7; 8 positions agree with TRBD2. This CDR3 has 16 residues. Trimming cost V 5 bases and J 1 base; bases outside gene matches: 10. The germline gives CDR1 SEHNR, CDR2 FQNEAQ (reference sequence).

The chain couples TRBV2 to TRBJ1-3; possibly TRBD1 for D (6 bases). V lost 0 bases and J lost 0, with 9 bases in between. The CDR3 totals 16 residues. The germline CDR1 and CDR2 sequences are SNHLY and FYNNEI. CDR3 in DNA: TGTGCCAGCAGTGAAGCAGGGGGTCGCTCTGGAAACACCATATATTTT. Encoded protein: CASSEAGGRSGNTIYF. Full variable domain (missing parts from reference TRBV2 and TRBJ1-3): EPEVTQTPSHQVTQMGQEVILRCVPISNHLYFYWYRQILGQKVEFLVSFYNNEISEKSEIFDDQFSVERPDGSNFTLKIRSTKLEDSAMYFCASSEAGGRSGNTIYFGEGSWLTVV.

This chain connects TRBV29-1 to TRBJ2-3; a weak D match, TRBD1 (5 bases). Trimming left V 5 bases short and J 4 bases short, with 25 bases between. Germline V gives CDR1 SQVTM, CDR2 ANQGSEA. The CDR3 is 17 residues long. CDR3 residues: CSVPRGFGGKGSDTQYF. The CDR3 DNA is TGCAGCGTTCCAAGGGGTTTTGGTGGGAAGGGTTCAGATACGCAGTATTTT.

The rearrangement links TRBV4-1 to TRBJ1-5, with 7 bases that match TRBD1. V lost 4 bases to trimming and J lost 0 bases; unmatched junction nucleotides: 3. Germline V gene lookup returns CDR1 MGHRA and CDR2 YSYEKL. This CDR3 has 15 amino acids. The CDR3 DNA reads as TGCGCCAGCAGCCCCCGGGACAGTAGCAATCAGCCCCAGCATTTT. Residues: CASSPRDSSNQPQHF.

The V gene is TRBV5-1, the J gene TRBJ2-2; TRBD2 agrees at 10 bases. This CDR3 has 15 residues. V trimming: 7 bases; J trimming: 0 bases; junction bases outside the gene matches: 3. CDR1 and CDR2 from the germline V gene are SGHRS and YFSETQ. CDR3 nucleotides: TGCGCCAGCCGTACTAGCGGGACGAACACCGGGGAGCTGTTTTTT. Its protein is CASRTSGTNTGELFF.